Given below is one T cell receptor (beta chain) in context. Produced via immunoSEQ multiplex PCR; TCRdb's table is partial and in-frame only. Of around 50,000 clones detected, 93% appear once; the ten largest clones hold about 1%. This sample was taken from a study of blood T cell repertoires in COVID-19. Turning to the study itself: The United States, Italy and Spain supplied acute and convalescent COVID-19 samples.

From germline, CDR1 is MDHEN and CDR2 SYDVKM. The V end lost 6 bases, the J end lost 0 bases, and 14 bases lay between the germline ends. This CDR3 is built from 15 residues. The source material was peripheral blood. This receptor was obtained from a man aged 55 to 70 with COVID-19, enrolled during active disease. The V call is TRBV28, the J call TRBJ1-1, with a weak D call TRBD1 (6 bases). The CDR3 reads CASSTGLWMNTEAFF. The CDR3 DNA follows: TGTGCCAGCAGCACAGGGCTATGGATGAACACTGAAGCTTTCTTT.